This T cell receptor (beta chain) was identified in a study of blood T cell repertoires in COVID-19. V was cut by 6 bases and J by 8 bases, with 29 bases left in between. This CDR3 region has 17 residues. From germline, CDR1 is SQVTM and CDR2 ANQGSEA. Profiling relied on immunoSEQ multiplex PCR, and the TCRdb table lists in-frame clones only, not all of them. The repertoire has around 110,000 clones, 71% of them found once; the top ten carry approximately 0.87%. The chain recombines TRBV29-1 with TRBJ2-1; D call uncertain. The sample comprised peripheral blood. This TCR came from a human donor with acute or convalescent COVID-19. The donor label of this sample is uncertain. CDR3 in DNA: TGCAGCGTAACCACCGATCCGCCGGCTAGGTCGATCCATGAGCAGTTCTTC. This gives the protein CSVTTDPPARSIHEQFF.